Listed below are T cell receptor beta chains from one sample, sequenced in a study of shared clonotypes between healthy human individuals. This table comes from immunoSEQ multiplex PCR, and its TCRdb copy is limited to in-frame clones, with some not included. This sample has over a million clones; over 95% occur once, and the top ten carry 0.95% to 1.5%. The sequencing sample was made of naive CD4+ T cells sorted from blood. Receptor source: a man aged 25-45 years in good health. CDR3s include the opening cysteine and the closing phenylalanine or tryptophan. A D gene is named only where the DNA matches it firmly. Where a row states a size, it is once, few, many or the class of an expanded clone; other rows omit it.

TRBV5-1	-	-	TRBJ1-1	CASSLSTGNTEAFF	TGCGCCAGCAGCTTGTCGACAGGGAACACTGAAGCTTTCTTT
TRBV18	once	TRBD2	TRBJ2-1	CASSPMLGFTSAEQFF	TGTGCCAGCTCACCGATGCTAGGGTTCACTAGCGCTGAGCAGTTCTTC
TRBV5-4	-	-	TRBJ2-7	CASSLTGLSYEQYF	TGTGCCAGCAGCCTTACGGGGCTCTCCTACGAGCAGTACTTC
TRBV28	-	-	TRBJ2-7	CASSQDSYEQYF	TGTGCCAGCTCACAGGACAGCTACGAGCAGTACTTC
TRBV13	once	-	TRBJ1-5	CASSSRRGEDRQPQHF	TGTGCCAGCAGCTCTCGTCGCGGTGAGGATAGGCAGCCCCAGCATTTT
TRBV7-8	-	-	TRBJ2-3	CASSRRAPDTDTQYF	TGTGCCAGCAGCCGTAGGGCCCCGGACACAGATACGCAGTATTTT
TRBV11-2	-	-	TRBJ2-3	CASSLVEADTQYF	TGTGCCAGCAGCTTAGTAGAGGCAGATACGCAGTATTTT
TRBV18	-	TRBD1	TRBJ1-2	CASSPGEGAVYGYTF	TGTGCCAGCTCACCGGGAGAGGGGGCGGTTTATGGCTACACCTTC
TRBV10-3	-	-	TRBJ1-1	CAISAQGMNTEAFF	TGTGCCATCAGTGCTCAGGGGATGAACACTGAAGCTTTCTTT
TRBV15	-	TRBD1	TRBJ2-3	CATHIGTGTQYF	TGTGCCACACACATCGGGACAGGTACGCAGTATTTT
TRBV29-1	once	TRBD2	TRBJ2-2	CSVRTSGIGELFF	TGCAGCGTCCGGACTAGCGGGATCGGGGAGCTGTTTTTT
TRBV19	-	-	TRBJ2-5	CASSIAGVQETQYF	TGTGCCAGTAGTATAGCCGGGGTTCAAGAGACCCAGTACTTC
TRBV5-4	once	TRBD1	TRBJ2-7	CASSLDRVSYEQYF	TGTGCCAGCAGCTTAGACAGGGTCTCCTACGAGCAGTACTTC
TRBV6-5	-	-	TRBJ2-3	CASRQGGYTDTQYF	TGTGCCAGTAGACAGGGAGGTTATACAGATACGCAGTATTTT
TRBV5-1	-	-	TRBJ2-5	CASINHQYF	TGCGCCAGCATCAACCACCAGTACTTC
TRBV15	-	-	TRBJ1-5	CATSRVRAYHQPQHF	TGTGCCACCAGCAGAGTTAGGGCATACCATCAGCCCCAGCATTTT
TRBV28	-	TRBD2	TRBJ2-1	CASSFKAGLNNEQFF	TGTGCCAGCAGTTTTAAAGCGGGATTAAACAATGAGCAGTTCTTC
TRBV7-2	-	TRBD1	TRBJ2-4	CASSGTERAKNIQYF	TGTGCCAGCAGCGGGACAGAAAGAGCCAAAAACATTCAGTACTTC
TRBV30	-	-	TRBJ2-2	CAWSVRTPDTGELFF	TGTGCCTGGAGTGTCAGAACACCCGACACCGGGGAGCTGTTTTTT
TRBV7-3	-	-	TRBJ2-7	CASSNGGTYEQYF	TGTGCCAGCAGCAACGGTGGAACCTACGAGCAGTACTTC
TRBV7-9	-	-	TRBJ2-7	CASSLPRREERQQYF	TGTGCCAGCAGCTTACCCAGGAGGGAGGAGAGACAGCAGTACTTC
TRBV28	-	TRBD1	TRBJ2-7	CASSLTGTGGEQYF	TGTGCCAGCAGTCTTACCGGGACAGGGGGGGAGCAGTACTTC
TRBV18	-	-	TRBJ2-7	CASSPPQTSYEQYF	TGTGCCAGCTCACCACCGCAGACGAGCTACGAGCAGTACTTC
TRBV7-9	-	TRBD1	TRBJ2-1	CASSPGTGLFF	TGTGCCAGCAGCCCCGGGACAGGGCTGTTCTTC
TRBV7-7	-	-	TRBJ2-1	CASSPLRVGNEQFF	TGTGCTAGCAGCCCTTTGAGAGTGGGGAATGAGCAGTTCTTC
TRBV14	-	-	TRBJ1-4	CASSRVGSNEKLFF	TGTGCCAGCAGCCGGGTTGGTTCTAATGAAAAACTGTTTTTT
TRBV4-1	-	TRBD1	TRBJ1-2	CASSQGEGQPHLNYGYTF	TGCGCCAGCAGCCAAGGGGAGGGACAGCCACATCTTAACTATGGCTACACCTTC
TRBV5-1	-	-	TRBJ1-4	CASSPGRREKLFF	TGCGCCAGCAGCCCCGGACGAAGGGAAAAACTGTTTTTT
TRBV28	-	TRBD2	TRBJ2-2	CASSLLGTSGSTTGELFF	TGTGCCAGCAGTTTACTCGGGACTAGCGGGAGTACCACCGGGGAGCTGTTTTTT
TRBV7-9	-	-	TRBJ2-7	CASSEPGHLISVQYF	TGTGCCAGCAGCGAACCGGGACACCTCATATCGGTGCAGTACTTC
TRBV6-6	-	-	TRBJ2-3	CASRGLDTQYF	TGTGCCAGCAGGGGGCTAGATACGCAGTATTTT
TRBV2	-	-	TRBJ1-1	CASTPGVNTEAFF	TGTGCCAGCACGCCGGGGGTGAACACTGAAGCTTTCTTT
TRBV5-1	-	TRBD2	TRBJ2-7	CASSFRGVPYEQYF	TGCGCCAGCAGCTTTCGGGGGGTTCCCTACGAGCAGTACTTC
TRBV30	-	-	TRBJ2-3	CAWSGTVTQYF	TGTGCCTGGTCCGGGACTGTTACGCAGTATTTT
TRBV18	-	-	TRBJ1-1	CASSPPKSLNTEAFF	TGTGCCAGCTCACCACCGAAGAGTTTGAACACTGAAGCTTTCTTT
TRBV30	-	TRBD2	TRBJ2-1	CAWSVRLADNEQFF	TGTGCCTGGAGTGTAAGACTAGCGGACAATGAGCAGTTCTTC
TRBV28	-	TRBD2	TRBJ2-1	CASSLLGLAGMNEQFF	TGTGCCAGCAGTTTATTGGGACTAGCGGGAATGAATGAGCAGTTCTTC
TRBV7-8	-	-	TRBJ2-5	CASSPVGGPQETQYF	TGTGCCAGCAGTCCGGTTGGGGGGCCTCAAGAGACCCAGTACTTC
TRBV18	-	TRBD2	TRBJ2-7	CASSPLASGTATSEQYF	TGTGCCAGCTCACCTCTGGCTAGCGGAACCGCGACCTCCGAGCAGTACTTC
TRBV18	-	TRBD2	TRBJ2-3	CASSKLPGLETDTQYF	TGTGCCAGCTCAAAATTGCCGGGACTAGAAACAGATACGCAGTATTTT
TRBV5-4	-	TRBD2	TRBJ2-6	CASSLGTSGDRSSGANVLTF	TGTGCCAGCAGCTTGGGGACTAGCGGGGATAGGAGCTCTGGGGCCAACGTCCTGACTTTC
TRBV5-1	-	-	TRBJ2-5	CASIDGTYKETQYF	TGCGCCAGCATCGACGGGACTTACAAAGAGACCCAGTACTTC
TRBV19	-	-	TRBJ2-5	CASSRRQMQETQYF	TGTGCCAGTAGTCGCAGACAGATGCAAGAGACCCAGTACTTC
TRBV5-4	-	-	TRBJ2-3	CASSLGLNPSTDTQYF	TGTGCCAGCAGCTTGGGCCTCAACCCGAGCACAGATACGCAGTATTTT
TRBV7-2	-	-	TRBJ2-1	CASSARNNEQFF	TGTGCCAGCAGCGCCAGAAACAATGAGCAGTTCTTC
TRBV5-5	-	-	TRBJ1-4	CASSLAVLPEKLFF	TGTGCCAGCAGCTTGGCCGTTCTGCCGGAAAAACTGTTTTTT
TRBV10-1	-	TRBD2	TRBJ2-5	CASSDSSGNKETQYF	TGCGCCAGCAGTGATTCTAGCGGGAACAAAGAGACCCAGTACTTC
TRBV10-3	-	-	TRBJ2-3	CAISENALSTDTQYF	TGTGCCATCAGTGAAAATGCCCTCAGCACAGATACGCAGTATTTT
TRBV5-1	-	-	TRBJ2-1	CASSLLATSYNEQFF	TGCGCCAGCAGCTTACTAGCTACGTCCTACAATGAGCAGTTCTTC
TRBV13	once	TRBD2	TRBJ2-3	CASSFLAGTVMGDTQYF	TGTGCCAGCAGCTTTTTAGCGGGGACCGTGATGGGGGATACGCAGTATTTT
TRBV11-3	once	-	TRBJ1-1	CASSLTGTEAFF	TGTGCCAGCAGCTTAACCGGCACTGAAGCTTTCTTT
TRBV7-2	-	-	TRBJ2-3	CASSSAGAADTQYF	TGTGCCAGCAGCTCCGCCGGAGCGGCGGATACGCAGTATTTT
TRBV6-1	-	-	TRBJ2-7	CASRTTYEQYF	TGTGCCAGCAGGACCACCTACGAGCAGTACTTC
TRBV27	-	-	TRBJ2-2	CASTHWDTGELFF	TGTGCCAGCACCCACTGGGACACCGGGGAGCTGTTTTTT
TRBV20-1	few	-	TRBJ1-1	CSASRQLAFF	TGCAGTGCTAGTCGACAGCTAGCTTTCTTT
TRBV7-2	-	-	TRBJ1-1	CASSLQRGRPPTEAFF	TGTGCCAGCAGCCTTCAGAGGGGCCGACCCCCCACTGAAGCTTTCTTT
TRBV4-3	-	-	TRBJ2-1	CASSQDWGEQFF	TGCGCCAGCAGCCAGGACTGGGGTGAGCAGTTCTTC
TRBV4-2	-	-	TRBJ1-3	CASSPRRGFLSGNTIYF	TGTGCCAGCAGCCCACGTCGGGGCTTCCTCTCTGGAAACACCATATATTTT
TRBV7-6	-	-	TRBJ2-7	CASSPGFVYEQYF	TGTGCCAGCAGCCCAGGGTTTGTATACGAGCAGTACTTC